The 10 T cell receptor beta chains listed next were all sequenced from one sample in a study of STAT5B mutations in CD4+ large granular lymphocyte leukemia. Profiling relied on immunoSEQ multiplex PCR, and the TCRdb table lists in-frame clones only, not all of them. The data show 30,000 to 35,000 clones, 65% to 70% seen once. Sequencing was carried out using CD4+ T cells from blood buffy coats. The source is a human donor in good health.

The gene calls are TRBV9 and TRBJ1-2; TRBD1 is a possible D gene (6 bases). Trimming cost V 0 bases and J 1 base, with 13 bases left between them. From germline, CDR1 is SGDLS and CDR2 YYNGEE. This CDR3 is built from 16 residues. CDR3 DNA: TGTGCCAGCAGCGTAGGGGCAGGGGAGGTTAACTATGGCTACACCTTC. Translation: CASSVGAGEVNYGYTF.

CDR3 nucleotide sequence: TGCGCCAGCAGCTTGGTGCAGACCGCCTCCAATGAGCAGTTCTTC. Protein: CASSLVQTASNEQFF. The chain carries TRBV5-1 and TRBJ2-1, with D uncertain. Germline V gene lookup returns CDR1 SGHRS and CDR2 YFSETQ. V lost 0 bases and J lost 6, with 13 bases in between. The CDR3 runs to 15 residues.

V is TRBV18 and J is TRBJ2-7; D is unresolved. V lost 2 bases to trimming and J lost 4 bases, with 9 bases between them. Germline CDR1 KGHSH, CDR2 LQKENI. This CDR3 spans 13 amino acids. CDR3 sequence (DNA): TGTGCCAGCTCACCAAGTATGGAGTACGAGCAGTACTTC. Translation gives CASSPSMEYEQYF.

The chain couples TRBV5-1 to TRBJ1-6, with D possibly matching TRBD1 (6 bases). Germline V gives CDR1 SGHRS, CDR2 YFSETQ. V was trimmed by 5 bases and J by 7 bases, leaving 13 bases between them. This CDR3 is built from 14 residues. The CDR3 DNA reads as TGCGCCAGCAGTCAGGGGTTGGGAAATTCACCCCTCCACTTT. As protein: CASSQGLGNSPLHF.

The rearrangement joins TRBV27 to TRBJ2-5; D remains ambiguous. In germline, CDR1 is MNHEY, CDR2 SMNVEV (reference sequence). The germline V and J ends were trimmed by 5 bases and 3 bases, with 10 bases remaining between them. The length of the CDR3 is 13 residues. The CDR3 DNA reads as TGTGCCAGCAGTCTCCGCGTTAAAGAGACCCAGTACTTC. Its translation: CASSLRVKETQYF.

This clone was observed once. The rearrangement uses TRBV19 and TRBJ1-6; TRBD1 matches at 8 bases. This CDR3 comprises 19 residues. The germline V gene has CDR1 LNHDA and CDR2 SQIVND (reference sequence). J lost 1 base, V lost 1 base, and 9 bases had no gene match. CDR3 sequence: CASSIGGTGRLSYNSPLHF. The CDR3, as DNA: TGTGCCAGTAGTATAGGCGGGACAGGCCGGTTGTCCTATAATTCACCCCTCCACTTT.

CDR3 bases: TGTGCCAGCAGCCGGATGACAGGGGGCGCGTCTGGAAACACCATATATTTT. Translation gives CASSRMTGGASGNTIYF. The chain joins TRBV7-8 to TRBJ1-3; 10 bases match TRBD1. There are 17 residues in the CDR3. The junction had 8 bases not matched to a gene; V was cut back by 5 bases and J by 1 base. The germline gives CDR1 SGHVS, CDR2 FQNEAQ.

The chain is built from TRBV6-6 and TRBJ1-1, with a possible D match to TRBD1 (5 bases). Germline V lookup: CDR1 MNHNY, CDR2 SVGAGI (reference sequence). The CDR3 consists of 14 residues. V lost 5 bases and J lost 4, with 14 bases in between. The DNA for the CDR3 is TGTGCCAGCAGTCCGCAGGGAAGAGGCACTGAAGCTTTCTTT. It is translated as CASSPQGRGTEAFF.

This rearrangement joins TRBV5-6 to TRBJ1-1; D remains unclear. The CDR3 is 15 residues long. Germline assignment: CDR1 SGHDT and CDR2 YYEEEE. Trimming took off 4 bases at V and 2 bases at J, with 15 bases between the two ends. CDR3 amino acids: CASSPVTQLNTEAFF. CDR3 nucleotide sequence: TGTGCCAGCAGCCCAGTGACCCAGTTAAACACTGAAGCTTTCTTT.

The chain links TRBV5-1 to TRBJ2-2; D is perhaps TRBD1 (6 bases). This CDR3 region has 15 residues. V was cut by 0 bases and J by 1 base, with 7 bases left in between. Germline V gives CDR1 SGHRS, CDR2 YFSETQ. The CDR3 loop reads CASSLGQENTGELFF. The CDR3 DNA follows: TGCGCCAGCAGCTTGGGACAGGAGAACACCGGGGAGCTGTTTTTT.